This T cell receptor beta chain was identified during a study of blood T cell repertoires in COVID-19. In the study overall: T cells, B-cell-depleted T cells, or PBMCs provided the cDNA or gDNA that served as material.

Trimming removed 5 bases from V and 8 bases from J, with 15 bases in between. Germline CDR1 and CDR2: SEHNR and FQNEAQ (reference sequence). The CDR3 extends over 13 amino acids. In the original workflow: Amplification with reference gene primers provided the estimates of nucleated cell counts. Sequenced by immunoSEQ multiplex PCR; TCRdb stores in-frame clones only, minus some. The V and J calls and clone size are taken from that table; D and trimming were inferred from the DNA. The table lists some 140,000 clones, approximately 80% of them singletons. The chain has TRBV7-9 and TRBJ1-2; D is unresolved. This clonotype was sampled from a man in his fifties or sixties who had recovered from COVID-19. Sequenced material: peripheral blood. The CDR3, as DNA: TGTGCCAGCAGCCGGGAGAGGGCTGGAGGCTACACCTTC. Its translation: CASSRERAGGYTF. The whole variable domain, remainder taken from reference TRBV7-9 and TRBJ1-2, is DTGVSQNPRHKITKRGQNVTFRCDPISEHNRLYWYRQTLGQGPEFLTYFQNEAQLEKSRLLSDRFSAERPKGSFSTLEIQRTEQGDSAMYLCASSRERAGGYTFGSGTRLTVV.